Listed here are 26 T cell receptor beta chains from one sample, sequenced in a study of shared clonotypes between healthy human individuals. Some clones are missing from TCRdb's copy, which holds only in-frame ones; the method was immunoSEQ multiplex PCR. Of fewer than 400,000 clones in the sample, approximately 74% were seen once. What was sequenced was memory CD4+ T cells sorted from blood. Regarding subset: CD45RA-negative fraction. These receptors all stem from a man between 25 and 39 years old in good health.

The genes are TRBV7-9 and TRBJ2-1, with D possibly matching TRBD2 (5 bases). The germline gives CDR1 SEHNR, CDR2 FQNEAQ (reference sequence). CDR3 size: 15 residues. Trimming pared 6 bases from V and 3 bases from J, leaving 15 bases between. DNA for the CDR3: TGTGCCAGCAGTCACCGGGAAATTGGCTACAATGAGCAGTTCTTC. Its translation: CASSHREIGYNEQFF.

J is TRBJ1-5 and V is TRBV10-3; 11 nucleotides agree with TRBD1. Trimming cost V 5 bases and J 5 bases; bases outside gene matches: 2. This CDR3 comprises 14 residues. CDR1 is ENHRY, CDR2 SYGVKD, per germline. The chain's CDR3 is CAISRDRGYQPQHF. The CDR3, as DNA: TGTGCCATCAGTCGGGACAGGGGGTATCAGCCCCAGCATTTT.

The J gene is TRBJ2-3, the V gene TRBV9, with D perhaps being TRBD1 or TRBD2 (5 bases each). The germline gives CDR1 SGDLS, CDR2 YYNGEE. The CDR3 extends over 14 amino acids. V was cut by 0 bases and J by 4 bases, with 9 bases left in between. CDR3 nucleotide sequence: TGTGCCAGCAGCGTAGCTGGGGGAGCAGATACGCAGTATTTT. It yields the protein CASSVAGGADTQYF.

The chain couples TRBV7-3 to TRBJ2-2, with 7 bases matching TRBD1. V was clipped by 1 base and J by 7 bases; unmatched bases: 3. CDR1 and CDR2 from the germline V gene are SGHTA and FQGTGA. There are 14 residues in the CDR3. CDR3 sequence: CASSLIPGGGELFF. The CDR3 nucleotides read TGTGCCAGCAGCTTAATTCCAGGGGGCGGGGAGCTGTTTTTT. The full variable domain, in which reference TRBV7-3 and TRBJ2-2 provide the parts outside the CDR3, is GAGVSQTPSNKVTEKGKYVELRCDPISGHTALYWYRQSLGQGPEFLIYFQGTGAADDSGLPNDRFFAVRPEGSVSTLKIQRTERGDSAVYLCASSLIPGGGELFFGEGSRLTVL.

This rearrangement joins TRBV19 to TRBJ1-2; D gene uncertain. The germline V and J ends were trimmed by 10 bases and 4 bases, with 16 bases remaining between them. The V gene's germline CDR1 is LNHDA and CDR2 SQIVND (reference sequence). This CDR3 is 13 amino acids long. The CDR3 bases are TGTGCCACTCAAGTGGGGTTGGGCTATGGCTACACCTTC. It translates to CATQVGLGYGYTF.

This clone was observed once. V usage is TRBV19 and J usage is TRBJ2-7; tentative D call: TRBD2 (6 bases). This CDR3 comprises 12 residues. V was pared by 4 bases and J by 4 bases, with 8 bases between. In germline, CDR1 is LNHDA, CDR2 SQIVND (reference sequence). The CDR3 DNA is TGTGCCAGTAGTACGGGGGTATACGAGCAGTACTTC. As protein: CASSTGVYEQYF.

The chain carries TRBV19 and TRBJ2-1, with 9 nucleotides matching TRBD2. The germline gives CDR1 LNHDA, CDR2 SQIVND (reference sequence). J lost 9 bases, V lost 6 bases, and 6 bases had no gene match. This CDR3 is built from 13 residues. The CDR3 here is CASRLAGTVEQFF. CDR3 nucleotide sequence: TGTGCCAGTAGGCTAGCGGGAACGGTTGAGCAGTTCTTC.

The chain recombines TRBV11-2 with TRBJ2-3; D is perhaps TRBD2 (6 bases). V gave up 6 bases and J gave up 2 bases, with 24 bases separating them. This CDR3 spans 18 amino acids. Germline V gene data show CDR1 as SGHAT and CDR2 as FQNNGV. DNA for the CDR3: TGTGCCAGCAGAAGCGTGGTCCGGGACTCACGTAACACAGATACGCAGTATTTT. Its translation is CASRSVVRDSRNTDTQYF. The entire variable domain, with the rest obtained from reference TRBV11-2 and TRBJ2-3, is as follows: EAGVAQSPRYKIIEKRQSVAFWCNPISGHATLYWYQQILGQGPKLLIQFQNNGVVDDSQLPKDRFSAERLKGVDSTLKIQPAKLEDSAVYLCASRSVVRDSRNTDTQYFGPGTRLTVL.

The rearrangement uses TRBV5-1 and TRBJ2-5, with D perhaps matching TRBD2 (6 bases). CDR3 length: 14 amino acids. CDR1 and CDR2 (germline): SGHRS, YFSETQ. V was clipped by 8 bases and J by 3 bases, with 17 bases between them. CDR3 coding DNA: TGCGCCAGTCCCCTACCGGGAGCTAAAGAGACCCAGTACTTC. It specifies CASPLPGAKETQYF.

This chain links TRBV29-1 with TRBJ2-1; D call uncertain. Trimming shortened V by 2 bases and J by 13 bases, and 9 bases separated the two germline ends. CDR3 size: 10 residues. Germline V gene data show CDR1 as SQVTM and CDR2 as ANQGSEA. Here the CDR3 DNA reads TGCAGCGTTGAATCCCCGAGCCAGTTCTTC. This sequence encodes CSVESPSQFF.

The chain uses TRBV4-1 and TRBJ1-4, with 8 nucleotides matching TRBD1. There are 15 residues in the CDR3. From germline, CDR1 is MGHRA and CDR2 YSYEKL. The trim removed 2 bases at V and 12 bases at J, leaving 11 bases unmatched. The CDR3 DNA is TGCGCCAGCAGCCAACTTACTGGACAGGGCCTGGAACTGTTTTTT. As protein: CASSQLTGQGLELFF.

The CDR3: CASSIFGSSNYGYTF. Written as DNA, the CDR3 is TGTGCCAGTAGTATTTTTGGAAGCTCTAACTATGGCTACACCTTC. The rearrangement links TRBV19 to TRBJ1-2; D gene uncertain. Per the germline V gene, CDR1 is LNHDA and CDR2 is SQIVND (reference sequence). The CDR3 totals 15 residues. Trimming took 3 bases from V and 0 from J, leaving 11 bases between them.

This chain links TRBV6-6 with TRBJ2-2, with D possibly called TRBD1 or TRBD2 (5 bases each). CDR1 is MNHNY and CDR2 is SVGAGI in the germline V gene (reference sequence). V shed 6 bases and J shed 2 bases, with 10 bases lying between them. The CDR3 extends over 14 amino acids. The CDR3: CASRGDGNTGELFF. The DNA of the CDR3 is TGTGCCAGCAGGGGGGACGGAAACACCGGGGAGCTGTTTTTT.

The chain carries TRBV30 and TRBJ2-1; 8 nucleotides agree with TRBD2. CDR1 GTSNPN and CDR2 SVGIG come from the germline V gene (reference sequence). V lost 1 base, J lost 3 bases, and 5 bases stayed unmatched. This CDR3 region has 15 residues. In DNA form, the CDR3 reads TGTGCCTGGAGTGCCCTAGCGGGTCTCTACAATGAGCAGTTCTTC. The encoded protein is CAWSALAGLYNEQFF.

Only one count was recorded for this clone. CDR3 bases: TGTGCCAGCAGCCCGGGACGGCTCTACGAGCAGTACTTC. It translates to CASSPGRLYEQYF. This rearrangement joins TRBV28 to TRBJ2-7; D could derive from TRBD1 or TRBD2 (5 bases each). The germline CDR1 and CDR2 sequences are MDHEN and SYDVKM. The CDR3 covers 13 residues. V dropped 6 bases and J dropped 3 bases, with 12 bases sitting between them.

V gene TRBV28 combines with J gene TRBJ2-1, with TRBD1 matching 8 bases. J was trimmed by 6 bases and V by 8 bases; bases with no gene match: 3. Germline V gives CDR1 MDHEN, CDR2 SYDVKM. The CDR3 extends over 12 amino acids. The CDR3 DNA reads as TGTGCCAGCGAACAGGGGGGCAATGAGCAGTTCTTC. Its protein is CASEQGGNEQFF.

The V call is TRBV14, the J call TRBJ1-2, with no clear D. The germline V and J ends were trimmed by 0 bases and 2 bases, with 16 bases remaining between them. The CDR3 consists of 17 residues. Germline CDR1 is SGHDN and CDR2 is FVKESK. This CDR3 reads CASSQDKGRFGNYGYTF. The CDR3 DNA reads as TGTGCCAGCAGCCAAGATAAAGGTCGCTTCGGGAACTATGGCTACACCTTC.

The chain is built from TRBV7-6 and TRBJ2-3; 11 bases are a match to TRBD1. Germline assignment: CDR1 SGHVS and CDR2 FNYEAQ. The CDR3 length is 15 residues. The V segment lost 5 bases and the J segment 3 bases; nucleotides outside the gene matches: 4. CDR3 nucleotide sequence: TGTGCCAGCAGCACGGGACAGGGGGAGACAGATACGCAGTATTTT. Its protein product is CASSTGQGETDTQYF.

The CDR3, as DNA: TGCGCCAGCAGCCCCGAGTGGTCTGGGGCCAACGTCCTGACTTTC. The encoded protein is CASSPEWSGANVLTF. The genes are TRBV4-3 and TRBJ2-6; D not resolved. There are 15 residues in the CDR3. With 4 bases removed from V and 1 base from J, the gap between germline ends came to 8 bases. Germline loops: CDR1 LGHNA, CDR2 YSLEER.

The chain's CDR3 is CASSDRGPEAFF. CDR3 nucleotides: TGTGCCAGCTCGGACCGGGGGCCTGAAGCTTTCTTT. This chain joins TRBV18 and TRBJ1-1, with D maybe TRBD1 (6 bases). The V gene lost 6 bases and the J gene lost 6 bases, with 11 bases spanning the gap. This CDR3 has 12 amino acids. Germline V gene sequence: CDR1 KGHSH, CDR2 LQKENI.

The CDR3 DNA follows: TGCGCCAGCAGCTCGGGACTAGCTGAGAACATTCAGTACTTC. Encoded protein: CASSSGLAENIQYF. V gene TRBV5-1 combines with J gene TRBJ2-4, with TRBD2 matching 9 bases. V lost 3 bases to trimming and J lost 7 bases; unmatched junction nucleotides: 5. Per germline, CDR1 SGHRS and CDR2 YFSETQ. The CDR3 length is 14 residues.

V gene TRBV7-6 combines with J gene TRBJ2-3; TRBD2 matches at 8 bases. The CDR3 length is 19 residues. CDR1 SGHVS and CDR2 FNYEAQ come from the germline V gene. V lost 5 bases, J lost 0 bases, and 16 bases stayed unmatched. The DNA of the CDR3 is TGTGCCAGCAGCCCTCGGGAACTAGCGGAGAAGCCCAGCACAGATACGCAGTATTTT. Its protein is CASSPRELAEKPSTDTQYF.

In this sample, this clone turned up once. This chain connects TRBV19 to TRBJ2-1; TRBD2 matches 9 bases. Germline CDR1 and CDR2: LNHDA and SQIVND (reference sequence). Trimming cost V 3 bases and J 0 bases; bases outside gene matches: 12. CDR3 size: 19 residues. CDR3 coding DNA: TGTGCCAGTAGTATCCCGCTAGCGGGACTAAAGAGCTCCTACAATGAGCAGTTCTTC. This codes for CASSIPLAGLKSSYNEQFF.

This clone has only a few counts. The chain links TRBV7-8 to TRBJ2-7; 9 bases align to TRBD1. The J segment lost 2 bases and the V segment lost 3 bases, leaving 2 bases of the junction unmatched. The CDR3 contains 14 residues. CDR1 SGHVS and CDR2 FQNEAQ come from the germline V gene. The CDR3 reads CASSFGTGPYEQYF. The CDR3 DNA reads TGTGCCAGCAGCTTCGGGACAGGGCCCTACGAGCAGTACTTC. Looking up the rest from reference TRBV7-8 and TRBJ2-7 gives the full variable domain: GAGVSQSPRYKVAKRGQDVALRCDPISGHVSLFWYQQALGQGPEFLTYFQNEAQLDKSGLPSDRFFAERPEGSVSTLKIQRTQQEDSAVYLCASSFGTGPYEQYFGPGTRLTVT.

This clone was observed at least ten times. The chain recombines TRBV28 with TRBJ2-5; D may correspond to TRBD1 or TRBD2 (5 bases each). From germline, CDR1 is MDHEN and CDR2 SYDVKM. V lost 4 bases and J 2 bases, leaving 17 bases between the germline ends. This CDR3 region has 16 residues. The CDR3 region has the DNA TGTGCCAGCAGTTCGGCCCCGGGACGCAATCAAGAGACCCAGTACTTC. Protein sequence: CASSSAPGRNQETQYF.

This clone came up many times. The chain has TRBV6-1 and TRBJ2-6; no clear D gene. V lost 7 bases to trimming and J lost 2 bases, with 9 bases between them. The CDR3 consists of 14 residues. Germline CDR1 reads MNHNS; CDR2 reads SASEGT. CDR3 region: CASNTVTGANVLTF. In DNA, the CDR3 is TGTGCCAGCAACACGGTTACTGGGGCCAACGTCCTGACTTTC.